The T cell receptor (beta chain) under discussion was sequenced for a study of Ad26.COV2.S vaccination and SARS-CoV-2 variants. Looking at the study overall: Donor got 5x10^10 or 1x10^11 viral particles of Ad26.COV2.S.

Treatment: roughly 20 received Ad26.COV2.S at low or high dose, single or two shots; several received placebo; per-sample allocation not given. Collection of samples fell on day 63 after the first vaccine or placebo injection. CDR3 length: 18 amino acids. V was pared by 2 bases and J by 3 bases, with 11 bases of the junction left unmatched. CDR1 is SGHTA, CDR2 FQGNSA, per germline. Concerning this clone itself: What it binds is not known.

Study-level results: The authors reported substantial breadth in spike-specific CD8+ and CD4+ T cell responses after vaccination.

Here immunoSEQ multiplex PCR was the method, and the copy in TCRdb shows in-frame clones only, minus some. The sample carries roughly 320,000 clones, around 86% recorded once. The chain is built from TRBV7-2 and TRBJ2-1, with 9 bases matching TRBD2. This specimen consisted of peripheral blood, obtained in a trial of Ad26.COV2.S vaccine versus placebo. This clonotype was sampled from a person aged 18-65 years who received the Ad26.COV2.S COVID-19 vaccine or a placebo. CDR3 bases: TGTGCCAGCAGCTTAAAGTCGCCTAGCGGGGTCGGCTACAATGAGCAGTTCTTC. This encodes CASSLKSPSGVGYNEQFF.